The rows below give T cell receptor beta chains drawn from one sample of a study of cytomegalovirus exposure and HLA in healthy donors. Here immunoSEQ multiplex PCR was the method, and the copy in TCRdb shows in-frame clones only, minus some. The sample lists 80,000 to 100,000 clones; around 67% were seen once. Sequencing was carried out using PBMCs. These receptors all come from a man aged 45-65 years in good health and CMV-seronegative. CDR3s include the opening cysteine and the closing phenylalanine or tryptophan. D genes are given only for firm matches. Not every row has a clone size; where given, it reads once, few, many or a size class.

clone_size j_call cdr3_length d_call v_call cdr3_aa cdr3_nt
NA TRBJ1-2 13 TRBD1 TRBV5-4 CASSMGQNYGYTF TGTGCCAGCAGCATGGGACAGAACTATGGCTACACCTTC
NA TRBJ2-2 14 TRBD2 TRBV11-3 CASPPFSGTGELFF TGTGCCAGCCCTCCGTTTAGCGGGACCGGGGAGCTGTTTTTT
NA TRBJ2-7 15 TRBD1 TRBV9 CASSTSHRGSYEQYF TGTGCCAGCAGCACTTCCCACAGGGGTTCCTACGAGCAGTACTTC
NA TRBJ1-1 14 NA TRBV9 CASSEHQGNTEAFF TGTGCCAGCAGCGAGCACCAGGGGAACACTGAAGCTTTCTTT
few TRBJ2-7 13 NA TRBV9 CASSVGGSEEQYF TGTGCCAGCAGCGTAGGTGGATCGGAGGAGCAGTACTTC
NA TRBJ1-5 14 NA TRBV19 CASSPNQYNQPQHF TGTGCCAGTAGTCCCAACCAGTACAATCAGCCCCAGCATTTT
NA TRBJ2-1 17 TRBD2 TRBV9 CASSNGLAGGFGGEQFF TGTGCCAGCAGCAACGGACTAGCGGGAGGGTTCGGCGGGGAGCAGTTCTTC
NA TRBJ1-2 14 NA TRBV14 CASSLRGVNYGYTF TGTGCCAGCAGCCTCCGGGGGGTTAACTATGGCTACACCTTC
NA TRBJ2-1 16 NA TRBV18 CASSPMRSHPNNEQFF TGTGCCAGCTCACCAATGAGGTCCCATCCCAACAATGAGCAGTTCTTC
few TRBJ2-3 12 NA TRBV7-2 CASSFSGDPQYF TGTGCCAGCAGCTTCTCGGGGGATCCGCAGTATTTT
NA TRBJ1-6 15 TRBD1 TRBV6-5 CASSYGQVVNSPLHF TGTGCCAGCAGTTACGGACAGGTTGTTAATTCACCCCTCCACTTT
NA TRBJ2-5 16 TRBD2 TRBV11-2 CASTPKNAGGADSQYF TGTGCCAGCACCCCTAAAAACGCGGGGGGGGCTGATTCCCAGTACTTC
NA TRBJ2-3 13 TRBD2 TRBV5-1 CASSGGGTDTQYF TGCGCCAGCAGCGGGGGGGGCACAGATACGCAGTATTTT
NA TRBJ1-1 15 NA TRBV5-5 CASSLAVWTPDEAFF TGTGCCAGCAGCTTGGCCGTTTGGACACCGGATGAAGCTTTCTTT
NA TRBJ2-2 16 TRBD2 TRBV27 CASIGRAGPNTGELFF TGTGCCAGCATTGGGAGAGCGGGACCGAACACCGGGGAGCTGTTTTTT
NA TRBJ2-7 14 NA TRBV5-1 CASSLFRGRDEQYF TGCGCCAGCAGCTTGTTTAGGGGGAGGGACGAGCAGTACTTC
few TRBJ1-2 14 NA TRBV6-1 CASSGDIKNYGYTF TGTGCCAGCAGTGGGGACATAAAGAACTATGGCTACACCTTC
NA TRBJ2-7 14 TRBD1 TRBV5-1 CASSLTGGTYEQYF TGCGCCAGCAGCTTGACAGGGGGCACCTACGAGCAGTACTTC
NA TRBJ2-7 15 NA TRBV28 CASTTFPSGAYEQYF TGTGCCAGCACTACTTTTCCTTCGGGGGCCTACGAGCAGTACTTC
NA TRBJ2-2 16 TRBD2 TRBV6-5 CASSWWAGVSTGELFF TGTGCCAGCAGTTGGTGGGCGGGAGTGTCCACCGGGGAGCTGTTTTTT
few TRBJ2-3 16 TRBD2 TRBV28 CASSPRSGRAADTQYF TGTGCCAGCAGTCCCCGTAGCGGGAGGGCCGCAGATACGCAGTATTTT
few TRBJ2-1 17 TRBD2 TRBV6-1 CASSEGLAGARYNEQFF TGTGCCAGCAGTGAAGGACTAGCGGGGGCCCGTTACAATGAGCAGTTCTTC
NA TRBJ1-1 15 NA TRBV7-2 CASSIESGADTEAFF TGTGCCAGCAGCATAGAGTCAGGGGCGGACACTGAAGCTTTCTTT
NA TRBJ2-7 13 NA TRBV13 CASSLGQSYEQYF TGTGCCAGCAGCTTAGGACAGAGCTACGAGCAGTACTTC
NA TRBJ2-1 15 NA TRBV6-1 CASSEYAGSYNEQFF TGTGCCAGCAGTGAATACGCCGGGAGCTACAATGAGCAGTTCTTC
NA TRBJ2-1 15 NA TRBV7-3 CASSLTRSSYNEQFF TGTGCCAGCAGCTTAACTAGGAGTTCCTACAATGAGCAGTTCTTC
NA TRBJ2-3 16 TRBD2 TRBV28 CASTRRGLATTDTQYF TGTGCCAGCACGCGAAGGGGACTAGCGACCACAGATACGCAGTATTTT
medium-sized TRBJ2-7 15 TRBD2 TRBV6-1 CASSERLAGAYEQYF TGTGCCAGCAGTGAAAGGCTAGCGGGGGCATACGAGCAGTACTTC
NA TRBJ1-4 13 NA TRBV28 CASGTAGREKLFF TGTGCCAGCGGGACCGCGGGACGTGAAAAACTGTTTTTT
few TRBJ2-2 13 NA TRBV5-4 CASSLTLGGELFF TGCGCCAGCAGCCTGACATTGGGCGGGGAGCTGTTTTTT
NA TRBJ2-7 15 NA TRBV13 CASSLRAPTTYEQYF TGTGCCAGCAGCTTACGAGCACCTACCACCTACGAGCAGTACTTC
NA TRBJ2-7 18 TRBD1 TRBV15 CATSTHSPGQGATYEQYF TGTGCCACCAGCACCCATTCACCGGGACAGGGGGCCACCTACGAGCAGTACTTC
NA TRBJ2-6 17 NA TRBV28 CASGGTGTYSGANVLTF TGTGCCAGCGGGGGGACCGGGACTTACTCTGGGGCCAACGTCCTGACTTTC
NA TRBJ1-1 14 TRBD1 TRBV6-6 CASSFSGGETEAFF TGTGCCAGCAGTTTTTCAGGGGGCGAGACTGAAGCTTTCTTT
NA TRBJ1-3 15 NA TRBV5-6 CASSTRMSSGNTIYF TGTGCCAGCAGCACCAGGATGTCCTCTGGAAACACCATATATTTT
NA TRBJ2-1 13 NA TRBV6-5 CASRPWGRNEQFF TGTGCCAGCAGGCCCTGGGGGCGGAATGAGCAGTTCTTC
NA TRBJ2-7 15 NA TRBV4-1 CASSQGYRESYEQYF TGCGCCAGCAGCCAGGGCTACAGGGAATCCTACGAGCAGTACTTC
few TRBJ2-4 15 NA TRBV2 CASKPPTLAKNIQYF TGTGCCAGCAAGCCCCCCACCTTAGCCAAAAACATTCAGTACTTC
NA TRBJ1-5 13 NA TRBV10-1 CASSGGQYQPQHF TGCGCCAGCAGTGGTGGACAGTATCAGCCCCAGCATTTT